The sequence of this TCR beta chain was determined in a study of early T cells in non-severe SARS-CoV-2 infection. TCRdb reanalysed the 5' RACE reads using MiXCR and keeps one entry per CDR3 protein. This sample carries more than 70,000 distinct CDR3 sequences, approximately 10% of them seen once, and the ten largest clones take around 12%. The CDR3 loop spans 14 amino acids. V was trimmed by 1 base and J by 4 bases, leaving 10 bases between them. Per the germline V gene, CDR1 is MGHRA and CDR2 is YSYEKL. This clonotype was recorded many times. The receptor comes from an adult who was a healthcare worker with PCR-confirmed SARS-CoV-2 infection or an uninfected control (not recorded which). The material was whole blood, obtained at baseline. The V gene is TRBV4-1, the J gene TRBJ1-2; no clear D gene. CDR3 coding DNA: TGCGCCAGCAGCCAAGTGGCCCGGGGCTATGGCTACACCTTC. Translated: CASSQVARGYGYTF.